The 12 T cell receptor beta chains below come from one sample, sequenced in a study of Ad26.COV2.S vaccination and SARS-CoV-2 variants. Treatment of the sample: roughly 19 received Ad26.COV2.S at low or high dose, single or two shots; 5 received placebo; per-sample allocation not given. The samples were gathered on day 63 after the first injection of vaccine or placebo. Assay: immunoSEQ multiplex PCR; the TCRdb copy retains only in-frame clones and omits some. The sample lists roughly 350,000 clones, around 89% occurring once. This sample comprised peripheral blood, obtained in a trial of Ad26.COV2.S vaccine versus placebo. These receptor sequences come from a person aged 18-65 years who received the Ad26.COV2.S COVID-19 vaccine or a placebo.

The CDR3 sequence is CSASRESPYEQYF. The CDR3 bases are TGCAGTGCTAGTAGAGAGTCGCCCTACGAGCAGTACTTC. The chain recombines TRBV20-1 with TRBJ2-7; D unresolved. The germline V and J ends were trimmed by 3 bases and 2 bases, with 11 bases remaining between them. The CDR3 totals 13 residues. Germline V gives CDR1 DFQATT, CDR2 SNEGSKA (reference sequence).

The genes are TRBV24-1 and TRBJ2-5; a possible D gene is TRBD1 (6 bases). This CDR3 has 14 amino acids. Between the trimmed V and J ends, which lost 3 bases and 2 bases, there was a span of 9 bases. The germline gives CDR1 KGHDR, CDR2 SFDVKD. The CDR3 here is CATSDPGTQETQYF. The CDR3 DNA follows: TGTGCCACCAGTGATCCCGGGACACAAGAGACCCAGTACTTC.

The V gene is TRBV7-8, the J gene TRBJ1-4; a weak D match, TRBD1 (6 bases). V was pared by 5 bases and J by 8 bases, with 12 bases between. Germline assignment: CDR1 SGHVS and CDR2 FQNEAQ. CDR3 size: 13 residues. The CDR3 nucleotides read TGTGCCAGCAGCCCCCAGGGGAGCGAAAAACTGTTTTTT. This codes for CASSPQGSEKLFF.

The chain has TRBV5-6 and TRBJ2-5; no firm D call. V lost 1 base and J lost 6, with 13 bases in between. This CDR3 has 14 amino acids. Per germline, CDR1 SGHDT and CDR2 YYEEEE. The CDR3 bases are TGTGCCAGCAGCTTGAGTGAGTTGGCAAAGACCCAGTACTTC. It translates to CASSLSELAKTQYF.

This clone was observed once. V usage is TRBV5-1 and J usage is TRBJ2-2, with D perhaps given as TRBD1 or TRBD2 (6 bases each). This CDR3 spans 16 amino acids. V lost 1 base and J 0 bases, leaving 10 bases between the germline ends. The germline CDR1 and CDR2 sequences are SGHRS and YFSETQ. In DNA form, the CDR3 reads TGCGCCAGCAGCTTGCAGGGGAGGTCGAACACCGGGGAGCTGTTTTTT. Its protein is CASSLQGRSNTGELFF. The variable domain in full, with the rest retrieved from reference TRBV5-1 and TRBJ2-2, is KAGVTQTPRYLIKTRGQQVTLSCSPISGHRSVSWYQQTPGQGLQFLFEYFSETQRNKGNFPGRFSGRQFSNSRSEMNVSTLELGDSALYLCASSLQGRSNTGELFFGEGSRLTVL.

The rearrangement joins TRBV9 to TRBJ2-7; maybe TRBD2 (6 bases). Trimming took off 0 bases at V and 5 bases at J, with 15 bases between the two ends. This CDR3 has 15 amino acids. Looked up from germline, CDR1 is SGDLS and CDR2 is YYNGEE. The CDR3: CASSVVVGGSHEQYF. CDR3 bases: TGTGCCAGCAGCGTAGTCGTTGGGGGGAGCCACGAGCAGTACTTC.

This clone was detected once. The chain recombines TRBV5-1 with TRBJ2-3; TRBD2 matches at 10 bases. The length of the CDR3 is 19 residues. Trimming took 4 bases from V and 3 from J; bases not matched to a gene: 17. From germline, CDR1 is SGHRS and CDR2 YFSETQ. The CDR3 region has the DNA TGCGCCAGCAGCCAGACAGCGAGCGGGGGGGCATTTGGGACAGATACGCAGTATTTT. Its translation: CASSQTASGGAFGTDTQYF. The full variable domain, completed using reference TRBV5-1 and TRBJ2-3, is KAGVTQTPRYLIKTRGQQVTLSCSPISGHRSVSWYQQTPGQGLQFLFEYFSETQRNKGNFPGRFSGRQFSNSRSEMNVSTLELGDSALYLCASSQTASGGAFGTDTQYFGPGTRLTVL.

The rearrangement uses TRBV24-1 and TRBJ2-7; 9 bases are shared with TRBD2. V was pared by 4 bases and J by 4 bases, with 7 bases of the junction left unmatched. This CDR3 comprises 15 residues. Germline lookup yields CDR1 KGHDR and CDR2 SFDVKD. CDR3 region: CATSDWGLALYEQYF. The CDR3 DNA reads TGTGCCACCAGTGACTGGGGACTAGCCCTATACGAGCAGTACTTC.

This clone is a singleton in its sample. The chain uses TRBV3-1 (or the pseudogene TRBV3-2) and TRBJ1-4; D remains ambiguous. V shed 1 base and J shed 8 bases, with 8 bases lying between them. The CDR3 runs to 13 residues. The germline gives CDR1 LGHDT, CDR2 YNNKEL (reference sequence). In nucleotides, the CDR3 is TGTGCCAGCAGCCAAGTTCCCGGGGAAAAACTGTTTTTT. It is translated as CASSQVPGEKLFF.

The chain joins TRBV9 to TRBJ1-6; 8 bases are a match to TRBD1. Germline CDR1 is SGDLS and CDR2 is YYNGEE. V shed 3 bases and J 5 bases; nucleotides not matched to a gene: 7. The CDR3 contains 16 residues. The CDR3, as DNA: TGTGCCAGCAGCGAACCGGGACAGGCGAATAATTCACCCCTCCACTTT. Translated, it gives CASSEPGQANNSPLHF.

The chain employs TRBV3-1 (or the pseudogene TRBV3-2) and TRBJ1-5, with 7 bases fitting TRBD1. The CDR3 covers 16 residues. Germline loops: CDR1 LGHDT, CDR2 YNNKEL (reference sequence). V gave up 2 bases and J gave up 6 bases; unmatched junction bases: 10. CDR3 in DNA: TGTGCCAGCAGCCAAAGCGAAGGGGGCCGCGGTCAGCCCCAGCATTTT. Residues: CASSQSEGGRGQPQHF.

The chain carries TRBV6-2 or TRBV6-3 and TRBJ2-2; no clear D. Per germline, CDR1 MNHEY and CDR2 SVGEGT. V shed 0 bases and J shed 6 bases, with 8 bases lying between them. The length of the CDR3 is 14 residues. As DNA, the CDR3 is TGTGCCAGCAGTTACTCGAGTTTAGCCGGGGAGCTGTTTTTT. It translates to CASSYSSLAGELFF.